Included here is one T cell receptor beta chain sequence, with context. These data are taken from a study of blood T cell repertoires in COVID-19. Study details: There were acute and convalescent COVID-19 samples, and they came from the United States, Italy and Spain.

The table came from immunoSEQ multiplex PCR; TCRdb's copy has only in-frame clones and leaves some out. The sample lists fewer than 200,000 clones; about 87% were seen once. Trimming pared 5 bases from V and 0 bases from J, leaving 11 bases between. The V gene's germline CDR1 is LNHDA and CDR2 SQIVND (reference sequence). The CDR3 is 14 residues long. The Seattle patients, enrolled during active infection, were followed longitudinally. This chain links TRBV19 with TRBJ2-7; perhaps TRBD2 as D (6 bases). Sequenced: peripheral blood. The receptor was isolated from a woman of 80 years or more with COVID-19, enrolled during active disease. The CDR3 coding sequence is TGTGCCAGTAGTCAACTCGGGGGCTCCTACGAGCAGTACTTC. Translating gives CASSQLGGSYEQYF.